The TCR beta chain described here comes from a study of cytomegalovirus exposure and HLA in healthy donors. Study outcomes and limitations: Segments of the TCR beta V type were, in most cases, productive about 90% or about 30% of the time in an earlier analysis. The listing of 150 or so TCR beta chains classed them as cytomegalovirus-associated. More clonal expansion characterized HLA-associated TCR beta chains than equally common others in a later analysis.

The study ran its PCR with 60 Vbeta and 13 Jbeta primers. As handled by the study authors: Later analysis identified roughly 84 million unique TCR beta chains, 9 million to 13 million shared. Sequenced by immunoSEQ multiplex PCR; TCRdb stores in-frame clones only, minus some. The V and J calls and clone size are taken from that table; D and trimming were inferred from the DNA. Of roughly 43,000 clones in the sample, approximately 77% were seen once. This clone appeared once. Its specificity is not known. J was trimmed by 7 bases and V by 6 bases; bases with no gene match: 4. The CDR3 contains 13 residues. CDR1 MNHNS and CDR2 SASEGT come from the germline V gene.

The J gene is TRBJ1-5, the V gene TRBV6-1, with 9 bases identical to TRBD1. The TCR sequence derives from a man aged 25-40 years in good health and CMV-seronegative. Sequenced sample: PBMCs. CDR3 in amino acids: CASRGTGNQPQHF. The CDR3 DNA is TGTGCCAGCAGGGGGACAGGGAACCAGCCCCAGCATTTT.